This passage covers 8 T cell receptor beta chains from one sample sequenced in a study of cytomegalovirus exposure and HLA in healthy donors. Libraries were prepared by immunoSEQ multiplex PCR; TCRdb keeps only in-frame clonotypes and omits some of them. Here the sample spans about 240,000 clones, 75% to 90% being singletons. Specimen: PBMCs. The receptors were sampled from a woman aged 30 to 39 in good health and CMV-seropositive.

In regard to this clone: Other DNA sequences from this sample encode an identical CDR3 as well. The CDR3 is CASSLGQGSYEQYF. Written as DNA, the CDR3 is TGTGCCAGCAGTTTAGGACAGGGTTCCTACGAGCAGTACTTC. This sequence joins TRBV27 and TRBJ2-7, with TRBD1 matching over 8 bases. Germline CDR1 is MNHEY and CDR2 is SMNVEV (reference sequence). V lost 2 bases to trimming and J lost 1 base; unmatched junction nucleotides: 1. The CDR3 runs 14 residues.

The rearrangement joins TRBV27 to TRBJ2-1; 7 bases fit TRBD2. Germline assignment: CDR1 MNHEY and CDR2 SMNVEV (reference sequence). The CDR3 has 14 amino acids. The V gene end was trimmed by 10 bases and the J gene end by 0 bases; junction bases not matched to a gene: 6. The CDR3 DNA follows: TGTGCCACCGAACCGGGAGGCTCCTACAATGAGCAGTTCTTC. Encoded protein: CATEPGGSYNEQFF.

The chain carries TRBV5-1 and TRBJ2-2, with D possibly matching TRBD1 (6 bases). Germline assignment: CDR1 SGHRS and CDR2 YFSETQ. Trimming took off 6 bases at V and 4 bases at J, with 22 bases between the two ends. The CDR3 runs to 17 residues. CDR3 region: CASTLLNRARGTGELFF. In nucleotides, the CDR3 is TGCGCCAGCACCCTACTGAACAGGGCCCGGGGCACCGGGGAGCTGTTTTTT. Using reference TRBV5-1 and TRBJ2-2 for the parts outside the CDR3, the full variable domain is KAGVTQTPRYLIKTRGQQVTLSCSPISGHRSVSWYQQTPGQGLQFLFEYFSETQRNKGNFPGRFSGRQFSNSRSEMNVSTLELGDSALYLCASTLLNRARGTGELFFGEGSRLTVL.

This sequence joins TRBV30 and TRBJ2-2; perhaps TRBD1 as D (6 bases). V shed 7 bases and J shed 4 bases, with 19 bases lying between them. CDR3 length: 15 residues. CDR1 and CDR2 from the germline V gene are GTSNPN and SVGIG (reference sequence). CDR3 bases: TGTGCCTACACCAACAGGGAACTGTTCACCGGGGAGCTGTTTTTT. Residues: CAYTNRELFTGELFF.

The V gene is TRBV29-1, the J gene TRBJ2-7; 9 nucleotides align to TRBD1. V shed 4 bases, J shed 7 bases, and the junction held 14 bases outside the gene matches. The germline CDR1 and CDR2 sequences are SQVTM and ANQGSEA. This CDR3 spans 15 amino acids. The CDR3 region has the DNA TGCAGCGTTGCTGGGACAGGGATTAATGTAGGAGAGCAGTACTTC. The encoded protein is CSVAGTGINVGEQYF.

The CDR3 region is CAISSGTSGRNEKLFF. DNA of the CDR3: TGTGCCATCAGTTCCGGGACTAGCGGGAGGAATGAAAAACTGTTTTTT. The rearrangement uses TRBV10-3 and TRBJ1-4, with D maybe TRBD1 (5 bases). Germline assignment: CDR1 ENHRY and CDR2 SYGVKD. The CDR3 sequence is 16 residues long. V was clipped by 5 bases and J by 5 bases, with 18 bases between them.

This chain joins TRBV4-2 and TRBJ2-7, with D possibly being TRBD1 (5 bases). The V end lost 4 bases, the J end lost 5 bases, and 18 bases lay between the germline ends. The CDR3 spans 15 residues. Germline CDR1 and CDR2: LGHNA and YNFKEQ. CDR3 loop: CASSLRPTASNEQYF. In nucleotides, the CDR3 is TGTGCCAGCAGCCTGCGTCCGACAGCTTCTAACGAGCAGTACTTC.

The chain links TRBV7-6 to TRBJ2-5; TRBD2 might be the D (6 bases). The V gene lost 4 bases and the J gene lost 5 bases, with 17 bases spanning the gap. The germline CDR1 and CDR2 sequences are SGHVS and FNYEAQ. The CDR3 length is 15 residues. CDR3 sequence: CASSSGGASWETQYF. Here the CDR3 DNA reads TGTGCCAGCAGCTCAGGAGGGGCTAGTTGGGAGACCCAGTACTTC.